These 6 T cell receptor beta chains originate from one sample sequenced in a study of T cell responses to AZD1222 COVID-19 vaccine. The data were produced by immunoSEQ multiplex PCR, yet TCRdb's version contains in-frame clones alone and is incomplete. The table includes more than 95,000 clones, 85% to 90% detected once. The sample here was peripheral blood, taken 28 days after the second AZD1222 dose. Receptor source: an adult who received the AZD1222 COVID-19 vaccine.

The rearrangement links TRBV6-4 to TRBJ2-1, with D perhaps matching TRBD2 (5 bases). CDR3 length: 14 residues. CDR1 and CDR2 from the germline V gene are MRHNA and SNTAGT. Trimming removed 0 bases from V and 10 bases from J, with 13 bases in between. The DNA of the CDR3 is TGTGCCAGCAGTGACTCGAATCGGGGTAGGGAGCAGTTCTTC. It translates to CASSDSNRGREQFF.

V is TRBV5-4 and J is TRBJ2-2; 7 bases map to TRBD1. CDR3 length equals 15 residues. J was trimmed by 5 bases and V by 4 bases; bases with no gene match: 8. Germline V gene sequence: CDR1 SGHNT, CDR2 YYREEE (reference sequence). The DNA for the CDR3 is TGTGCCAGCAGCACCGGGACAGATCTTACCGGGGAGCTGTTTTTT. As protein: CASSTGTDLTGELFF.

V usage is TRBV2 and J usage is TRBJ1-3; 9 nucleotides agree with TRBD1. The V and J ends lost 6 bases and 4 bases, in that order; junction bases with no gene match: 7. Germline V CDR1 and CDR2: SNHLY, FYNNEI. The CDR3 extends over 15 amino acids. The CDR3 DNA sequence: TGTGCCAGCAGCGGTAGGACAGGGGCCGGAAACACCATATATTTT. Translating it yields CASSGRTGAGNTIYF.

The V gene is TRBV18, the J gene TRBJ2-7, with D uncertain. Trimming shortened V by 0 bases and J by 2 bases, and 5 bases separated the two germline ends. This CDR3 has 13 residues. Germline V gives CDR1 KGHSH, CDR2 LQKENI. In DNA form, the CDR3 reads TGTGCCAGCTCACCACCGGGGACCTACGAGCAGTACTTC. This encodes CASSPPGTYEQYF.

V gene TRBV5-6 combines with J gene TRBJ1-4, with D perhaps TRBD1 (5 bases). The CDR3 loop spans 16 amino acids. V was cut by 2 bases and J by 2 bases, with 13 bases left in between. Germline V CDR1 and CDR2: SGHDT, YYEEEE. The CDR3 sequence is CASSLNSGTTNEKLFF. Written as DNA, the CDR3 is TGTGCCAGCAGCTTAAATTCGGGGACGACTAATGAAAAACTGTTTTTT.

The V and J genes are TRBV7-6 and TRBJ2-2, with no clear D. The ends were cut back, 5 bases at V and 7 bases at J, with 11 bases in the middle. The CDR3 consists of 13 residues. Germline V gene sequence: CDR1 SGHVS, CDR2 FNYEAQ. This CDR3 is CASSPWDNGELFF. DNA for the CDR3: TGTGCCAGCAGCCCCTGGGATAACGGGGAGCTGTTTTTT.